This T cell receptor (beta chain) originates from a study of beta chain features in type 1 diabetes (dated by TCRdb to 2016 to 2018). Background on the whole study: Mean age, gender distribution, total cell number and subset yield did not differ between patients and healthy donors. Across all samples, almost 110 million sorted cells were examined, and cell number per subset correlated strongly with RNA yield. In the study, recently diagnosed type 1 diabetes patients and matched healthy donors were compared on the TCRB repertoires of their sorted circulating CD4+ T cell subsets. Regulatory and stem cell-like memory subsets were obtained from only 8 patients and about 8 healthy donors, while naive and central memory subsets were obtained from all 30 or so donors.

General conclusions and limits of the study: PCR may preferentially amplify shorter templates, but because patient and control samples were amplified and corrected together, any resulting skew would affect both groups equally. HLA sub-analyses involved small numbers of individuals, so any influence of HLA type on TCRB rearrangement remained unresolved. Naive, central memory and regulatory TCRB repertoires appeared to be more similar among patients than among healthy donors. Because cDNA rather than genomic DNA was sequenced, highly expressing activated cells could have been over-represented, although no difference in activation and CD3 levels was found between groups. Fewer insertions and more nucleotide deletions at VDJ recombination sites were observed in patients with type 1 diabetes, implying thymic rearrangement abnormalities. Type 1 diabetes patients showed a moderate but significant shortening of TCRB CDR3 length in all four CD4+ subsets.

Each donor gave one peripheral blood draw, approximately 110 mL on average, collected into heparinised tubes. Naive, central memory, regulatory and stem cell-like memory CD4+ T cells were sorted on a BD FACSAria II using a panel including CD45RO, CCR7, CD25, CD127, CD95 and CD27. Purity was above 95% for every sorted population. PBMCs were isolated right away by Lymphoprep density gradient centrifugation and were stained directly, without culture. So that batch effects would be minimized, each experiment stained and sorted samples in pairs, pairing one healthy donor with one patient. The germline V gene (reference sequence) gives CDR1 as GTSNPN and CDR2 as SVGIG. The CDR3 sequence holds 13 residues, the cysteine and phenylalanine included. The entry retains the CDR3 DNA only, 39 bases that are in frame from base 1. Trimming costs V 2 bases and J 7 bases, and their ends lie 12 bases apart. All of the isolated RNA was reverse transcribed with the High Capacity cDNA Reverse Transcription Kit, so expressed TCRB transcripts were sequenced. Naive, central memory and regulatory T cell samples underwent deep immunoSEQ sequencing, averaging about 3.57 million total reads per sample. Sorted cells were lysed in RLT buffer and RNA was extracted with DNase-treated RNeasy Micro or Mini kits, depending on cell number. Each cell subset was processed separately to prevent cross-contamination, with patient and healthy donor samples processed together. Using the immunoSEQ multiplex PCR, TCRB sequences were amplified from cDNA into 87-bp fragments spanning the CDR3 region. Amplicons were sequenced on the Illumina HiSeq platform. The published analysis was carried out like this. Synthetic template baselines were used to correct PCR bias computationally, reads within Hamming distance 2 were collapsed together, and singletons that could not be merged were discarded. Reads were aligned against IMGT to assign V, D and J genes, CDR3 length and insertions or deletions at six rearrangement sites. Within each subset, clonotype counts were normalized to sorted cell number, and only after that were true diversity and Gini coefficients computed with the tcR R package. The overlap coefficient, calculated on TCRB nucleotide sequences, was used to measure repertoire sharing. Out-of-frame TCRB sequences from naive cells were analyzed to stand in for the pre-selection repertoire. Entries here come from immuneACCESS through TCRdb and include only in-frame sequences with V and J called. Some clones fail to appear in such tables; in the studies checked, an unresolved V gene covers under half of the shortfall, and the cause of the remainder is unknown. The V and J calls and clone size are taken from that table; D and trimming were inferred from the DNA. This sample comprises 230,000 or so clones, 16% of them detected only once. 0.07% to 0.095% of the sample belongs to the ten largest clones.

Turning to this clone: Its recognized antigen is unknown. Base qualities are missing; no much larger clone stands one base away.

The sequenced material came from naive CD4+ T cells from blood. The cell subset or site label, as the study defines it: true naive CD4+ T cells. Here the chain combines TRBV30 and TRBJ2-4; there is no confident call for the D gene. This TCR was recovered from a young man with type 1 diabetes. The DNA sequence is TGTGCCTGGAGTATAAATCTCGGGAACATTCAGTACTTC. This gives the protein CAWSINLGNIQYF.